Listed here are 18 T cell receptor beta chains from one sample, sequenced in a study of cytomegalovirus exposure and HLA in healthy donors. Primers: 60 Vbeta forward and 13 Jbeta reverse. Here immunoSEQ multiplex PCR was the method, and the copy in TCRdb shows in-frame clones only, minus some. The data hold 150,000 to 200,000 clones, with 80% to 85% observed a single time. The sample comprised PBMCs. The receptor set was obtained from a girl between 2 and 10 years old in good health and CMV-seropositive.

V gene TRBV7-9 combines with J gene TRBJ2-3; a possible D gene is TRBD1 (6 bases). The CDR3 consists of 15 residues. Per the germline V gene, CDR1 is SEHNR and CDR2 is FQNEAQ (reference sequence). V lost 5 bases to trimming and J lost 2 bases, with 14 bases between them. The CDR3 sequence: CASSGWTVTTDTQYF. The CDR3 coding sequence is TGTGCCAGCAGCGGTTGGACAGTAACCACAGATACGCAGTATTTT.

The chain joins TRBV7-3 to TRBJ1-2; no clear D gene. Trimming left V 1 base short and J 8 bases short, with 11 bases between. Germline CDR1 reads SGHTA; CDR2 reads FQGTGA. This CDR3 region has 13 residues. CDR3: CASSLSSSGGYTF. CDR3 DNA sequence: TGTGCCAGCAGCTTAAGTAGCTCTGGGGGCTACACCTTC.

The chain links TRBV28 to TRBJ2-7, with 9 bases that match TRBD1. Germline V gene lookup returns CDR1 MDHEN and CDR2 SYDVKM. The CDR3 consists of 14 residues. V shed 5 bases and J 1 base; nucleotides not matched to a gene: 3. Here the CDR3 reads CASSRQGVSYEQYF. CDR3 DNA sequence: TGTGCCAGCAGTCGACAGGGGGTTTCCTACGAGCAGTACTTC. Variable domain in full (rest from reference TRBV28 and TRBJ2-7): DVKVTQSSRYLVKRTGEKVFLECVQDMDHENMFWYRQDPGLGLRLIYFSYDVKMKEKGDIPEGYSVSREKKERFSLILESASTNQTSMYLCASSRQGVSYEQYFGPGTRLTVT.

The chain recombines TRBV6-6 with TRBJ2-1; 7 bases match TRBD2. Germline CDR1 reads MNHNY; CDR2 reads SVGAGI (reference sequence). The length of the CDR3 is 15 residues. V was pared by 0 bases and J by 4 bases, with 3 bases of the junction left unmatched. The CDR3 is CASSYSTSPYNEQFF. DNA of the CDR3: TGTGCCAGCAGTTACTCGACTAGCCCGTACAATGAGCAGTTCTTC.

V usage is TRBV6-1 and J usage is TRBJ1-2; a possible D gene is TRBD1 (5 bases). Germline V lookup: CDR1 MNHNS, CDR2 SASEGT. The CDR3 runs 15 residues. V was trimmed by 3 bases and J by 4 bases, leaving 15 bases between them. As DNA, the CDR3 is TGTGCCAGCAGTGACCCCGGGGGGGAACCCTATGGCTACACCTTC. Its translation is CASSDPGGEPYGYTF.

This chain joins TRBV28 and TRBJ2-5, with 9 bases fitting TRBD2. The CDR3 has 13 residues. V shed 7 bases and J 7 bases; nucleotides not matched to a gene: 7. Germline lookup yields CDR1 MDHEN and CDR2 SYDVKM. This CDR3 is CASTLAGSTTQYF. CDR3 bases: TGTGCCAGCACCCTAGCGGGATCAACGACCCAGTACTTC.

This sequence joins TRBV6-5 and TRBJ1-5, with unresolved D. The V gene lost 6 bases and the J gene lost 3 bases, with 9 bases spanning the gap. Germline assignment: CDR1 MNHEY and CDR2 SVGAGI. The CDR3 runs 13 residues. The CDR3 nucleotides read TGTGCCAGCAGCCGGGATATCAATCAGCCCCAGCATTTT. This gives the protein CASSRDINQPQHF.

The rearrangement joins TRBV10-3 to TRBJ2-7; D uncertain. Germline assignment: CDR1 ENHRY and CDR2 SYGVKD. This CDR3 has 15 residues. Trimming removed 0 bases from V and 5 bases from J, with 14 bases in between. CDR3: CAISESEVLRNEQYF. The CDR3 DNA is TGTGCCATCAGTGAGTCAGAGGTATTGAGAAACGAGCAGTACTTC.

This chain links TRBV9 with TRBJ1-5; D is ambiguous. This CDR3 has 17 residues. Germline V gene lookup returns CDR1 SGDLS and CDR2 YYNGEE. Trimming cost V 0 bases and J 2 bases, with 15 bases left between them. The CDR3 nucleotides read TGTGCCAGCAGCGTAGGTCGTCCAGTCCCAGGCAATCAGCCCCAGCATTTT. This gives the protein CASSVGRPVPGNQPQHF.

The J gene is TRBJ1-4, the V gene TRBV28; a weak D match, TRBD1 (5 bases). Looked up from germline, CDR1 is MDHEN and CDR2 is SYDVKM. The V gene lost 6 bases and the J gene lost 6 bases, with 14 bases spanning the gap. The CDR3 has 14 residues. CDR3 loop: CASRVYGGDEKLFF. The CDR3 DNA is TGTGCCAGCAGGGTCTATGGAGGGGATGAAAAACTGTTTTTT.

The chain combines TRBV30 with TRBJ1-3; D is possibly TRBD1 (5 bases). The CDR3 contains 14 residues. The germline V and J ends were trimmed by 6 bases and 0 bases, with 12 bases remaining between them. Germline CDR1 is GTSNPN and CDR2 is SVGIG (reference sequence). CDR3 protein: CACPAGGSGNTIYF. Written as DNA, the CDR3 is TGTGCCTGTCCTGCGGGGGGCTCTGGAAACACCATATATTTT.

In its sample, this clone was seen once. The chain combines TRBV4-1 with TRBJ2-7; no definite D call. Trimming left V 5 bases short and J 5 bases short, with 10 bases between. This CDR3 is built from 12 residues. Germline CDR1 reads MGHRA; CDR2 reads YSYEKL. The CDR3 nucleotides read TGCGCCAGCAGCTTCCGAGGCCACGAGCAGTACTTC. This codes for CASSFRGHEQYF.

J is TRBJ2-5 and V is TRBV6-1; possibly TRBD1 for D (5 bases). TRBJ2-7 matches the DNA end more closely, so the J call is doubtful. The CDR3 spans 12 residues. CDR1 MNHNS and CDR2 SASEGT come from the germline V gene. The CDR3 DNA reads as TGTGCCAGCAACCCAGGGCCCTACGAGCAGTACTTC. Its translation: CASNPGPYEQYF.

The chain uses TRBV6-1 and TRBJ2-2; 9 positions match TRBD2. CDR1 and CDR2 (germline): MNHNS, SASEGT. This CDR3 has 14 residues. Trimming cost V 3 bases and J 6 bases; bases outside gene matches: 2. The CDR3 bases are TGTGCCAGCAGTGAGGGACTAGCCGCCGGGGAGCTGTTTTTT. The encoded protein is CASSEGLAAGELFF.

The chain recombines TRBV30 with TRBJ1-5; D remains unclear. V was trimmed by 0 bases and J by 0 bases, leaving 6 bases between them. The CDR3 consists of 14 residues. Per the germline V gene, CDR1 is GTSNPN and CDR2 is SVGIG (reference sequence). Here the CDR3 reads CAWSVYNSNQPQHF. Written as DNA, the CDR3 is TGTGCCTGGAGTGTATACAATAGCAATCAGCCCCAGCATTTT.

J is TRBJ2-1 and V is TRBV5-1, with 9 positions matching TRBD2. The germline V gene encodes CDR1 SGHRS and CDR2 YFSETQ. The V and J ends lost 9 bases and 2 bases, in that order; junction bases with no gene match: 6. This CDR3 comprises 14 residues. The CDR3 bases are TGCGCCACCGCCTGGACTAGCGCCTACAATGAGCAGTTCTTC. Amino acid sequence: CATAWTSAYNEQFF.

The chain couples TRBV27 to TRBJ1-1, with 7 nucleotides matching TRBD1. V trimming: 0 bases; J trimming: 11 bases; junction bases outside the gene matches: 6. The CDR3 has 13 residues. Germline values: CDR1 MNHEY, CDR2 SMNVEV (reference sequence). CDR3 in DNA: TGTGCCAGCAGTTTATCGGCGACAGGGTATGCTTTCTTT. Protein sequence: CASSLSATGYAFF.

V usage is TRBV5-6 and J usage is TRBJ1-4; 9 bases align to TRBD1. This CDR3 spans 15 amino acids. Looked up from germline, CDR1 is SGHDT and CDR2 is YYEEEE. The V segment lost 4 bases and the J segment 4 bases; nucleotides outside the gene matches: 5. CDR3 DNA: TGTGCCAGCAGCCAAACAGGGGGCCTTAATGAAAAACTGTTTTTT. Protein sequence: CASSQTGGLNEKLFF. The full variable domain, with the rest looked up from reference TRBV5-6 and TRBJ1-4, is DAGVTQSPTHLIKTRGQQVTLRCSPKSGHDTVSWYQQALGQGPQFIFQYYEEEERQRGNFPDRFSGHQFPNYSSELNVNALLLGDSALYLCASSQTGGLNEKLFFGSGTQLSVL.